This T cell receptor beta chain was captured in a study of technical replicates of blood from a few donors. CDR1 is LGHNA, CDR2 YSLEER, per germline. This CDR3 spans 15 amino acids. V was pared by 1 base and J by 7 bases, with 13 bases between. Repertoires were generated with immunoSEQ multiplex PCR, while TCRdb's copy carries only in-frame clones and drops some. This sample has approximately 78,000 clones, with roughly 92% found just once. This clone was seen once. This chain links TRBV4-3 with TRBJ1-4; tentative D call: TRBD1 (5 bases). The sequence was collected from a human donor in good health. What was sequenced was T cells isolated from PBMCs. CDR3 nucleotides: TGCGCCAGCAGCCAAGGGGAGGGGATAGGTGAAAAACTGTTTTTT. Its translation is CASSQGEGIGEKLFF.